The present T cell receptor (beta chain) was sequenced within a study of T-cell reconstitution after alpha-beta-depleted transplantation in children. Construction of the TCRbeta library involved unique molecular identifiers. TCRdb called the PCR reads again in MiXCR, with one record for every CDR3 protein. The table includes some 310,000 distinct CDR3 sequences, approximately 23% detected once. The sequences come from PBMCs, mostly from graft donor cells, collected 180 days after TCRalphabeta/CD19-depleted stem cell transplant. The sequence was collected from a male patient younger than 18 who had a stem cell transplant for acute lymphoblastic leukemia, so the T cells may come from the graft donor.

The CDR3 bases are TGCAGTGCTAGTGGAACTAGCGGAACCCAAGAGACCCAGTACTTC. Translated, it gives CSASGTSGTQETQYF. The gene calls are TRBV20-1 and TRBJ2-5, with 8 bases fitting TRBD2. The CDR3 spans 15 residues. V gave up 3 bases and J gave up 1 base; unmatched junction bases: 7. From germline, CDR1 is DFQATT and CDR2 SNEGSKA (reference sequence).